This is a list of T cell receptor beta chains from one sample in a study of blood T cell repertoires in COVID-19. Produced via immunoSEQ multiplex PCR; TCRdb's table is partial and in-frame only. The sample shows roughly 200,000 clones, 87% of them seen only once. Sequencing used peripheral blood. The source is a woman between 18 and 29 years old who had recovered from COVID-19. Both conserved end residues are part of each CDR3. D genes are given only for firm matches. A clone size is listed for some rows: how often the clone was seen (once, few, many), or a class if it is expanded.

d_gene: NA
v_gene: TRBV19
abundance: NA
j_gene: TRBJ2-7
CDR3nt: TGTGCCAGTGGTACAGGGACAACCTACGAGCAGTACTTC
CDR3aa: CASGTGTTYEQYF

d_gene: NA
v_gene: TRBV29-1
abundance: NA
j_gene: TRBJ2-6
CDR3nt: TGCAGCGTTGCAATTTCTGGGGCCAACGTCCTGACTTTC
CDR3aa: CSVAISGANVLTF

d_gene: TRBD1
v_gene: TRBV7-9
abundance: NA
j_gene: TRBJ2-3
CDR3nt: TGTGCCAGCAGCTTAGCGGGACAGGGACCAGATACGCAGTATTTT
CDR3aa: CASSLAGQGPDTQYF

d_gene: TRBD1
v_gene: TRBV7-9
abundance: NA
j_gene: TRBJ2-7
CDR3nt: TGTGCCAGCAGCTTACTGAGGGACAGGGTCTACGAGCAGTACTTC
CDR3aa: CASSLLRDRVYEQYF

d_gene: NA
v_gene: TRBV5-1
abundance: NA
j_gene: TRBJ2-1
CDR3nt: TGCGCCAGCAGCTTGGAGGGGGCCTACAATGAGCAGTTCTTC
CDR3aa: CASSLEGAYNEQFF

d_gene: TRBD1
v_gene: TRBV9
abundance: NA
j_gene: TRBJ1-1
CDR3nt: TGTGCCAGCAGCATTGGGACAGCTAGGATGAACACTGAAGCTTTCTTT
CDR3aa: CASSIGTARMNTEAFF

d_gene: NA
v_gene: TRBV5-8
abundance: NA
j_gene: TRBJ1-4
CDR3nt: TGTGCCAGCAGCTACCGGGTCTCAAGTGCTAATGAAAAACTGTTTTTT
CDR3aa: CASSYRVSSANEKLFF

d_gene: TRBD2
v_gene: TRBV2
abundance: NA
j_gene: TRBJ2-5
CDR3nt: TGTGCCAGCAGTACAGGTTCGGGACTAGTATATGAGACCCAGTACTTC
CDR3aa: CASSTGSGLVYETQYF

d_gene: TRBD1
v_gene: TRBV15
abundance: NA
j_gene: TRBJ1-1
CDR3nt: TGTGCCACCAGCAAATTAGGGGGCGGGTCAGGCACTGAAGCTTTCTTT
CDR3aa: CATSKLGGGSGTEAFF

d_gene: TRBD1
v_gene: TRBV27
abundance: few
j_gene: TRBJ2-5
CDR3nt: TGTGCCAGCAGTTCCCTCACAGGGGGACGAAAGACCCAGTACTTC
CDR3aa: CASSSLTGGRKTQYF

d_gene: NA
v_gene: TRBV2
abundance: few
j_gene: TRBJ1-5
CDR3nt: TGTGCCAGCAGTGAACGCGGTTGGGGCAATCAGCCCCAGCATTTT
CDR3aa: CASSERGWGNQPQHF

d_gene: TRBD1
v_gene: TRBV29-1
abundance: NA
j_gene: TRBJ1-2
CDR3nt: TGCAGCGCCGAGACAGGGTTGGGCTACACCTTC
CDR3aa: CSAETGLGYTF

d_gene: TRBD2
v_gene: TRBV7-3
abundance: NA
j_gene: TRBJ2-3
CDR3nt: TGTGCCAGCAGCCCCTACGGGACTAGCGGAGGTGTCGGTGATACGCAGTATTTT
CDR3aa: CASSPYGTSGGVGDTQYF

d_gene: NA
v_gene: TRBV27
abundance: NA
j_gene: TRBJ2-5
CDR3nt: TGTGCCAGCAGTCTGGGGCTGCCTCAAGAGACCCAGTACTTC
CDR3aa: CASSLGLPQETQYF

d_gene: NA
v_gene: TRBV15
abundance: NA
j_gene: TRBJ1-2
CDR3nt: TGTGCCACCAGCAGAGATCGGACGGGATTCTATGGCTACACCTTC
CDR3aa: CATSRDRTGFYGYTF

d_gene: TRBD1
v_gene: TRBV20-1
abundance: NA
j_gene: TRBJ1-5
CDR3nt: TGCAGTGCTAGTTCCCGACAGGGGGTTTTTTCATGGCCCCAGCATTTT
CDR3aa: CSASSRQGVFSWPQHF

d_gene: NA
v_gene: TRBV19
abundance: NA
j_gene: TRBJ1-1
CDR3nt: TGTGCCAGTAGTCCAGGACAGTGGATGAACACTGAAGCTTTCTTT
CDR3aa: CASSPGQWMNTEAFF

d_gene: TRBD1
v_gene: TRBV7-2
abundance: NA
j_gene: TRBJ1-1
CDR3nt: TGTGCCAGCAACCGACAGGGCCCTTCGGTGACTGAAGCTTTCTTT
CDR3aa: CASNRQGPSVTEAFF

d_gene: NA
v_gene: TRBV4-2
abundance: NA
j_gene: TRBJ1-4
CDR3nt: TGTGCCAGCAGCCAAGTGTCAGGGGTCCTTAATGAAAAACTGTTTTTT
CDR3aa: CASSQVSGVLNEKLFF

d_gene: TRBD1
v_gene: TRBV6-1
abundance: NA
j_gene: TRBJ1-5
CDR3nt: TGTGCCAGCAGTGGAGCAGGGGGCGGCAATCAGCCCCAGCATTTT
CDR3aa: CASSGAGGGNQPQHF

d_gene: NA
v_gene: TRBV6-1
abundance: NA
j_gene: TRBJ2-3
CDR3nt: TGTGCCAGCAGTGAAGTAGGAGGGGGCACAGATACGCAGTATTTT
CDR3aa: CASSEVGGGTDTQYF

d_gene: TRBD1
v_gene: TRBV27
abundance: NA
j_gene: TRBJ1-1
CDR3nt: TGTGCCAGCCGGGACAGGGCGATATTCATGAACACTGAAGCTTTCTTT
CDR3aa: CASRDRAIFMNTEAFF

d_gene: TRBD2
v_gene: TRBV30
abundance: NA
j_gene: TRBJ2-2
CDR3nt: TGTGCCTGGAGCAGAGCGGGGCTAAACACCGGGGAGCTGTTTTTT
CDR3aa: CAWSRAGLNTGELFF

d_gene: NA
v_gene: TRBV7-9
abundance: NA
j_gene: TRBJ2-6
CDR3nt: TGTGCCAGCAGCCCTATAGTGGTCTCTGGGGCCAACGTCCTGACTTTC
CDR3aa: CASSPIVVSGANVLTF

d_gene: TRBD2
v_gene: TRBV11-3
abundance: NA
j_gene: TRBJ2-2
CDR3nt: TGTGCCAGCAGCTCACCGGGGTATAGCGGGAGGTTCGGGGGAACCGGGGAGCTGTTTTTT
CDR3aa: CASSSPGYSGRFGGTGELFF

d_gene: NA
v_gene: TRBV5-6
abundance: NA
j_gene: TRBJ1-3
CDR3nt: TGTGCCAGCAGCCCGCAGGGGAAGGTTTGGGACACCATATATTTT
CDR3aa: CASSPQGKVWDTIYF

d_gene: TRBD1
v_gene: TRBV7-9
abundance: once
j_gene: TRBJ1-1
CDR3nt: TGTGCCAGCAGCTTAGAGGGACAGGGCGCCGCTGAAGCTTTCTTT
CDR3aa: CASSLEGQGAAEAFF

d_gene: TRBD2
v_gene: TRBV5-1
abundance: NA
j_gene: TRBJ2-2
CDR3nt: TGCGCCAGCAGCTTTTTTGCTAGCGGGAACACCGGGGAGCTGTTTTTT
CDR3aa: CASSFFASGNTGELFF

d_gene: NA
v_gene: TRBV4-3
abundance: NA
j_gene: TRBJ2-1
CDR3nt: TGCGCCAGCAGCCAACGGGCCTACAATGAGCAGTTCTTC
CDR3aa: CASSQRAYNEQFF

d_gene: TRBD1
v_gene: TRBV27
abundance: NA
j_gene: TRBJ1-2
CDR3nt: TGTGCCAGCAGTTTAAGGGACAGGAATTCTGGCTACACCTTC
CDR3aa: CASSLRDRNSGYTF

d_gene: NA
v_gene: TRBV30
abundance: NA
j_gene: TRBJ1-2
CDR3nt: TGTGCCTGGAGTGTAGCCGGGGGCTATGGCTACACCTTC
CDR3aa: CAWSVAGGYGYTF

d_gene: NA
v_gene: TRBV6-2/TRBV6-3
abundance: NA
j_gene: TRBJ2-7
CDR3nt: TGTGCCAGCAGTAGAGGGAACGAGCAGTACTTC
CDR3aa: CASSRGNEQYF

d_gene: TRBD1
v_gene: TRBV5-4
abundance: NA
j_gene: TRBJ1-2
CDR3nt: TGTGCCAGCACCCTGGATGGGCAGGGGGCCAGCTACACCTTC
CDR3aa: CASTLDGQGASYTF

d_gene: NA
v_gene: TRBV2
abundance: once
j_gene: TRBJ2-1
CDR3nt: TGTGCCAGCAGTGACTCCAGGGGGGAGTACAATGAGCAGTTCTTC
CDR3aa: CASSDSRGEYNEQFF

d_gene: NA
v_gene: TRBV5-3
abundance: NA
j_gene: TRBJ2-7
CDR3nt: TGTGCCAGAAGCCGGACAGTTCCCTACGAGCAGTACTTC
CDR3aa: CARSRTVPYEQYF

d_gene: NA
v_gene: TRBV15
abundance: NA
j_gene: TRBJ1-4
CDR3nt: TGTGCCACCAGCGCCACAGGCGAAAAACTGTTTTTT
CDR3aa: CATSATGEKLFF

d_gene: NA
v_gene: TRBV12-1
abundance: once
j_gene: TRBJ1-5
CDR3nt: TGTGCCAGCAGCTGCAAGGACAGCAACAATCAGCCCCAGCATTTT
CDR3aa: CASSCKDSNNQPQHF

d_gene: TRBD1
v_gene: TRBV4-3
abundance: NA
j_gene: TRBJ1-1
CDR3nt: TGCGCCAGCAGCCAGGACGACAGGGGGCAGGGGTACACTGAAGCTTTCTTT
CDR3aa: CASSQDDRGQGYTEAFF

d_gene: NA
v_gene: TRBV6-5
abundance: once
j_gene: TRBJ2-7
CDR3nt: TGTGCCAGCACCCCAGGGCGAACCTACGAGCAGTACTTC
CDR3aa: CASTPGRTYEQYF

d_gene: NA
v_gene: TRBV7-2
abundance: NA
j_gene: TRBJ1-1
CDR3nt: TGTGCCAGCAGCTTAGCCCAGGGTGAAGCTTTCTTT
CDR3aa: CASSLAQGEAFF

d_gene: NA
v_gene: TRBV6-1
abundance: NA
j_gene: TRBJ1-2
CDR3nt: TGTGCCAGCAGTTCCACAGGGAACTATGGCTACACCTTC
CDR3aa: CASSSTGNYGYTF

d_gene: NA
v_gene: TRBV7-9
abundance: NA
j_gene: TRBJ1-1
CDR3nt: TGTGCCAGCAGCTCGACAGTTTTGAACACTGAAGCTTTCTTT
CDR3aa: CASSSTVLNTEAFF

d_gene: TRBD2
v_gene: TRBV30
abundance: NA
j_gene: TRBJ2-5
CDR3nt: TGTGCCTGGAGTGTGTGGCTAGCGGGAGGTTCAGAGACCCAGTACTTC
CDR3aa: CAWSVWLAGGSETQYF

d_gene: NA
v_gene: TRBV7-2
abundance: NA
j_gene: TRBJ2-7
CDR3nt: TGTGCCAGCAGCACCCCGGACTGGAAACAGTACTTC
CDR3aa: CASSTPDWKQYF

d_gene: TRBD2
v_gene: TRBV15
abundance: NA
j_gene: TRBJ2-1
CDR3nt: TGTGCCACCAGCAGAGATCTACTAGCGGGGGGGGTAGGCTACAATGAGCAGTTCTTC
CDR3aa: CATSRDLLAGGVGYNEQFF

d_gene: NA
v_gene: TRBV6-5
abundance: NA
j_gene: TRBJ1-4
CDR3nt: TGTGCCAGCGCTCGCGCGGCAACTAATGAAAAACTGTTTTTT
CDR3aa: CASARAATNEKLFF

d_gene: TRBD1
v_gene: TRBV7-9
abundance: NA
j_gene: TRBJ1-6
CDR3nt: TGTGCCAGCAGCTACGCCATTGTGGGACAGGCATATAGTTCACCCCTCCACTTT
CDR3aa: CASSYAIVGQAYSSPLHF

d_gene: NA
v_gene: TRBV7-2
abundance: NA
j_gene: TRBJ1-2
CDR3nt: TGTGCCAGCAGCATGGACAGTCTCAACTATGGCTACACCTTC
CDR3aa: CASSMDSLNYGYTF

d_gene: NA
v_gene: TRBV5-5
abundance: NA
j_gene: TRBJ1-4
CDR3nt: TGTGCCAGCAGCTTACGGGCAACTAATGAAAAACTGTTTTTT
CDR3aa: CASSLRATNEKLFF